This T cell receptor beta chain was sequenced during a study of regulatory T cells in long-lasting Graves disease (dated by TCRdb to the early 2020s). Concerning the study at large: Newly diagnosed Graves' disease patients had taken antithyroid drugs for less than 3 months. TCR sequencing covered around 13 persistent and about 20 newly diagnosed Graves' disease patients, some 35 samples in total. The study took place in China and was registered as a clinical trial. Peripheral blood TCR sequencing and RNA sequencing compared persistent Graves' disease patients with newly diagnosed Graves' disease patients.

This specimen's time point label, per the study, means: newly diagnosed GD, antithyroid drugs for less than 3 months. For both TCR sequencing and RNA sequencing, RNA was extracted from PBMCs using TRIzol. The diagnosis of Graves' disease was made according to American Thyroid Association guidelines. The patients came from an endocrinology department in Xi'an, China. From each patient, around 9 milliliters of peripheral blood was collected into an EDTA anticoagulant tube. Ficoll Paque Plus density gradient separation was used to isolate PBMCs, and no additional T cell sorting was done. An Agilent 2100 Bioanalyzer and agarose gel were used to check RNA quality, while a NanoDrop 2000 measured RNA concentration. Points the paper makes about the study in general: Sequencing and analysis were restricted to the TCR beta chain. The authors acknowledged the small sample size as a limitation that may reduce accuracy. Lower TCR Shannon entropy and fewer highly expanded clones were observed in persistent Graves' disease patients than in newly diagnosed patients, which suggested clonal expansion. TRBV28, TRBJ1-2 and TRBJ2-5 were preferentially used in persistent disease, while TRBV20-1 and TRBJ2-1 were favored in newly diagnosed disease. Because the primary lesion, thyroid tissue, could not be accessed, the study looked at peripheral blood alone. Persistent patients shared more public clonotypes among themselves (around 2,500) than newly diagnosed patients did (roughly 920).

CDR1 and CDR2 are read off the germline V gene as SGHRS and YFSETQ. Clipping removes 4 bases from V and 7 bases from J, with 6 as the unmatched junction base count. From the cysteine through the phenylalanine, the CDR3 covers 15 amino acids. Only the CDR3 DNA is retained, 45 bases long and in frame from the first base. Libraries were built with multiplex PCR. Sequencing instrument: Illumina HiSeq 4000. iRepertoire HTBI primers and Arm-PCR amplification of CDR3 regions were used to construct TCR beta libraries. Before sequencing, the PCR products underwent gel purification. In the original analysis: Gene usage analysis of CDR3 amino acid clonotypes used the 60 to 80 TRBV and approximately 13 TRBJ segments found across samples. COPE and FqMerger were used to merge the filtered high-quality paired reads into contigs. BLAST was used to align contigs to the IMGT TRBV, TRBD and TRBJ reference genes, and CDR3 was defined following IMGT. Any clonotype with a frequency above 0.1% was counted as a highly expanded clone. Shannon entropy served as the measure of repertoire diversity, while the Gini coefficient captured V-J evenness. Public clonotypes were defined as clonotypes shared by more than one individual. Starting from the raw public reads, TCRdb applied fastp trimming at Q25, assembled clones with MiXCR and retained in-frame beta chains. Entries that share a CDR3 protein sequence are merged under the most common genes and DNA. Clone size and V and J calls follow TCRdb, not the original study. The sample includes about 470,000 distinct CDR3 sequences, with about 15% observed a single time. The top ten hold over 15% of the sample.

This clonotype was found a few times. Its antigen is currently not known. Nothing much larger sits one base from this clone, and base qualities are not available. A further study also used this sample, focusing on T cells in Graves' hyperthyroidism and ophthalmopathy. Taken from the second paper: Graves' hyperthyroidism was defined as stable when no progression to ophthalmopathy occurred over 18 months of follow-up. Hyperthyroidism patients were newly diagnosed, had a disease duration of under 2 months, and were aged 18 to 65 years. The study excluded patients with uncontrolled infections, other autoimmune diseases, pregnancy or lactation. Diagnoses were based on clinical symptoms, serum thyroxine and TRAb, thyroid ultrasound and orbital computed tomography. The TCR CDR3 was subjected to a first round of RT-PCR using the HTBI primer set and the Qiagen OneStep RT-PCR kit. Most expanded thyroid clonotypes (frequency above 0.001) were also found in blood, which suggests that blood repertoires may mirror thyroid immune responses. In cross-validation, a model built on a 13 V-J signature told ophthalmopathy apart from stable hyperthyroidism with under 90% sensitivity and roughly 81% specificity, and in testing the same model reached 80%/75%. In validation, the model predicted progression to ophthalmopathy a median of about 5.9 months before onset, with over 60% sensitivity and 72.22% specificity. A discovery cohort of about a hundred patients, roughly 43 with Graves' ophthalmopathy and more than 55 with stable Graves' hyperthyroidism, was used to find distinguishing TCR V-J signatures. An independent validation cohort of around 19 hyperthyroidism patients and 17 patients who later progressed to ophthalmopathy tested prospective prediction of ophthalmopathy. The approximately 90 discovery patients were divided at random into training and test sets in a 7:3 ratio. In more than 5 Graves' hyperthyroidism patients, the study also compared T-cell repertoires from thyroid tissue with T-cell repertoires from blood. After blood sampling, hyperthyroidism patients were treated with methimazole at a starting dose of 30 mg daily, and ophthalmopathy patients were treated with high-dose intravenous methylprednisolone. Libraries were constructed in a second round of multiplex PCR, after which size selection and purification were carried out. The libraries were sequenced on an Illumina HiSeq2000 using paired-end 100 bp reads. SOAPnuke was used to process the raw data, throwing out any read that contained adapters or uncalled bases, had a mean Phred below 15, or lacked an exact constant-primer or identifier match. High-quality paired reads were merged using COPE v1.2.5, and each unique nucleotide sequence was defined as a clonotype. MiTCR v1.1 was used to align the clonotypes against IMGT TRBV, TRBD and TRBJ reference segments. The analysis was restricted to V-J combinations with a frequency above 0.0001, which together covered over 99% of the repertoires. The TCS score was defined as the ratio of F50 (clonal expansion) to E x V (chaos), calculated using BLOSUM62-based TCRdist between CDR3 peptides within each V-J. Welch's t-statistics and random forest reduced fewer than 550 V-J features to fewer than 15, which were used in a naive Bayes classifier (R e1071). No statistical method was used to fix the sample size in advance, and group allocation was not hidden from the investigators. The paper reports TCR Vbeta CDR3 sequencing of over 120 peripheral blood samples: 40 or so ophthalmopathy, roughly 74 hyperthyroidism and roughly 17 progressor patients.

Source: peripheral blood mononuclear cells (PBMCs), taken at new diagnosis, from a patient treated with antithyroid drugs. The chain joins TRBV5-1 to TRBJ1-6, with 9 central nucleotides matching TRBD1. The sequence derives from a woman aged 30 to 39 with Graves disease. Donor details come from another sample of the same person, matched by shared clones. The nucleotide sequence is TGCGCCAGCAGCCTAGGGACAGGGCAAAATTCACCCCTCCACTTT. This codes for CASSLGTGQNSPLHF.